A selection of T cell receptor beta chains follows, all from one sample in a study of T cell repertoires in cytomegalovirus infection. Antigen specificity for these receptors is unknown. TCRdb reanalysed the reads using MiXCR and keeps one entry per CDR3 protein. The sample lists about 310,000 distinct CDR3 sequences, about 25% seen once, with about an eighth in the top ten. Source: cultured PBMCs, taken from culture after CMV antigen stimulation. All receptors come from a human donor in good health (CMV status not recorded). Some clones in this sample may be carry-over from other donors' samples. The CDR3 runs from the conserved cysteine through the conserved F or W. The D gene is left open where the match is weak. The size field is filled for only some rows; it gives once, few, many or a size class.

D,V,size,J,DNA,CDR3
NA,TRBV12-3/TRBV12-4,few,TRBJ2-1,TGTGCCAGCACGATTAGAGGACTCGAGCAGTTCTTC,CASTIRGLEQFF
TRBD2,TRBV19,few,TRBJ2-7,TGTGCCAGTAGTATAGGCCCTAGCGGGAGGGAAGCCCACGAGCAGTACTTC,CASSIGPSGREAHEQYF
NA,TRBV4-1,few,TRBJ2-1,TGCGCCAGCAGCCAAGAATTTGGGACGGCCTACAATGAGCAGTTCTTC,CASSQEFGTAYNEQFF
NA,TRBV11-2,few,TRBJ2-1,TGTGCCAGCAGCTTAGATCGAAGAGACGAGCAGTTCTTC,CASSLDRRDEQFF
NA,TRBV27,NA,TRBJ2-1,TGTGCCAGCAGTTTGTACCCGGGACGAAACAATGAGCAGTTCTTC,CASSLYPGRNNEQFF
NA,TRBV4-1,few,TRBJ2-5,TGTGCCAGCAGCCAAGATACAGAAAGGGAGACCCAGTACTTC,CASSQDTERETQYF
TRBD2,TRBV7-2,many,TRBJ2-5,TGTGCCAGCAGCCCTGGGCTAGCGGGGGCGACCCAGTACTTC,CASSPGLAGATQYF
NA,TRBV20-1,few,TRBJ2-3,TGCAGTGCCAGTTTTGCGGATACGCAGTATTTT,CSASFADTQYF
NA,TRBV9,NA,TRBJ2-5,TGTGCCAGCAGCGTAGTCTACGGAGAGACCCAGTACTTC,CASSVVYGETQYF
NA,TRBV11-2,few,TRBJ2-2,TGTGCCAGCAGCCCCTCTTTAGGGCGGAGCACCAACGGGGAGCTGTTTTTT,CASSPSLGRSTNGELFF
TRBD2,TRBV19,few,TRBJ2-1,TGTGCCAGTAGTGGACTAGCGGGAGGTGAGCAGTTCTTC,CASSGLAGGEQFF
TRBD2,TRBV19,NA,TRBJ2-1,TGTGCCAGTAGTAAAACTAGCGGGACTCCGGAGCAGTTCTTC,CASSKTSGTPEQFF
NA,TRBV7-2,many,TRBJ1-1,TGTGCCAGCAGCTACACGACGGGCCTCGGACTGGAAGCTTTCTTT,CASSYTTGLGLEAFF
TRBD1,TRBV7-9,few,TRBJ1-2,TGTGCCAGCAGCCTCTCTCGGGACAGCTCAGCGGGAGGCTACACCTTC,CASSLSRDSSAGGYTF
NA,TRBV6-2/TRBV6-3,NA,TRBJ2-1,TGTGCCAGCACCCCTTTAGGGGCTAGCTCCTACAATGAGCAGTTCTTC,CASTPLGASSYNEQFF
NA,TRBV18,NA,TRBJ2-5,TGTGCCAGCTCACAGAACGCCCGAGAGACCCAGTACTTC,CASSQNARETQYF
TRBD1,TRBV7-2,NA,TRBJ1-6,TGTGCCAGCAGCTTAGTGGCTGAGGGACAGGGAAGCTCACCCCTCCACTTT,CASSLVAEGQGSSPLHF
NA,TRBV12-3/TRBV12-4,many,TRBJ2-3,TGTGCCAGCAGTTTAAACGGGCCCCCTCCAGATACGCAGTATTTT,CASSLNGPPPDTQYF
TRBD2,TRBV7-8,few,TRBJ2-1,TGTGCCAGCAGCCCCCTGGATAGCGGGAGATATGAGCAGTTCTTC,CASSPLDSGRYEQFF
NA,TRBV19,NA,TRBJ2-1,TGTGCCAGTAGGATTTTCCAGGGAGGCAACAGTGAGCAGTTCTTC,CASRIFQGGNSEQFF
TRBD1,TRBV11-3,NA,TRBJ2-1,TGTGCCAGCAGCCCAGGACAGGGAAGCTCAGCCTACAATGAGCAGTTCTTC,CASSPGQGSSAYNEQFF
TRBD1,TRBV7-2,many,TRBJ2-1,TGTGCCAGCAGCCTGGGACAGGGATATGATGAGCAGTTCTTC,CASSLGQGYDEQFF
NA,TRBV27,NA,TRBJ1-1,TGTGCCAGCATGGGGGGCGCGATGAACACTGAAGCTTTCTTT,CASMGGAMNTEAFF
NA,TRBV15,NA,TRBJ1-5,TGTGCCACCAGCAGACAAGGGAGAGGTATTCAGCCCCAGCATTTT,CATSRQGRGIQPQHF
TRBD1,TRBV6-6,NA,TRBJ1-5,TGTGCCAGCAGAGCTAGAGGACAGGGGAGCAATCAGCCCCAGCATTTT,CASRARGQGSNQPQHF
NA,TRBV7-2,many,TRBJ2-2,TGTGCCAGCACATCAGGGGATTGGAACACCGGGGAGCTGTTTTTT,CASTSGDWNTGELFF
TRBD2,TRBV11-3,once,TRBJ2-4,TGTGCCAGCAAAGAAGTAGCGGGAGCGGGAATTCAGTACTTC,CASKEVAGAGIQYF
TRBD1,TRBV4-2,NA,TRBJ1-2,TGTGCCAGCAAGAAGGACAGGGGAGGAGGCTACACCTTC,CASKKDRGGGYTF
NA,TRBV7-3,many,TRBJ2-5,TGTGCCAGCAGCTTAACTAGCAGAGAGACCCAGTACTTC,CASSLTSRETQYF